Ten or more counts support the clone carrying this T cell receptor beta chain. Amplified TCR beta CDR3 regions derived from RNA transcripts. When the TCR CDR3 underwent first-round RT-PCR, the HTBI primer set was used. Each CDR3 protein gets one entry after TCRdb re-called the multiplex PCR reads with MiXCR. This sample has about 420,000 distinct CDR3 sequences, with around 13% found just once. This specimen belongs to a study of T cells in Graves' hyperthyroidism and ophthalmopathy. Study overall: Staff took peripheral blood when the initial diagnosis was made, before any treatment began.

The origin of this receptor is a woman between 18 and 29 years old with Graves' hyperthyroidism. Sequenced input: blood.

The DNA of the CDR3 is TGCGCCAGCAGCTACGACGGAACTAGCACAGATACGCAGTATTTT. Encoded protein: CASSYDGTSTDTQYF. The V call is TRBV5-1, the J call TRBJ2-3, with D unresolved. V was trimmed by 3 bases and J by 0 bases, leaving 11 bases between them. Germline CDR1 is SGHRS and CDR2 is YFSETQ. The CDR3 runs 15 residues.